This T cell receptor beta chain appears in the sequencing data of a study of cytomegalovirus exposure and HLA in healthy donors. Study overall: Unique TCRs numbering approximately 81 million, obtained from HLA-typed donors, made up an early data release.

CDR3 length: 13 residues. Deletions cut 4 bases from V and 3 bases from J, with 10 bases between. CDR1 is SNHLY and CDR2 is FYNNEI in the germline V gene. Overall study results and limits: An analysis was carried out later, and it reportedly showed fewer N-insertions in an Asian-associated ancestry cluster than the approximately 700-donor mean. Researchers counted roughly 150 TCR beta chains as cytomegalovirus-associated.

The primer mix had 60 Vbeta and 13 Jbeta primers. Produced via immunoSEQ multiplex PCR; TCRdb's table is partial and in-frame only. The sample includes approximately 190,000 clones, 87% of them seen just once. Comments on this clone: Its antigen remains unknown.

Donors consisted of healthy bone marrow donors. The rearrangement joins TRBV2 to TRBJ2-7; D gene ambiguous. Sequenced sample: PBMCs. The TCR comes from a boy aged 2 to 10 in good health and CMV-seronegative. The CDR3 sequence is CASSGSFIYEQYF. Here the CDR3 DNA reads TGTGCCAGCAGTGGTAGTTTTATCTACGAGCAGTACTTC.